The 22 T cell receptor beta chains presented below share a single source sample, sequenced in a study of T-cell reconstitution after alpha-beta-depleted transplantation in children (dated by TCRdb to the mid-2010s). Library creation used PCR. Instrument used: Illumina HiSeq 2500. To normalize quantification of the TCRbeta repertoire, the TCR libraries were built with molecular barcoding that relied on unique molecular identifiers. The raw public reads went through TCRdb reprocessing: fastp at Q25, MiXCR clone calling, in-frame beta chains kept. Entries are consolidated by CDR3 protein sequence, retaining the most common genes and DNA. In all, the sample holds roughly 120,000 distinct CDR3 sequences, and 23% of those were seen once. The ten largest clones add up to about 10% of the sample. This specimen's treatment or condition label, per the study, means: allogeneic hematopoietic cell transplantation with graft depleted of TCRalphabeta T cells and CD19 B cells.

The material was PBMCs, mostly from graft donor cells, obtained 180 days after TCRalphabeta/CD19-depleted stem cell transplant. Source of these receptors: a male patient between 2 and 10 years old who had a stem cell transplant for chronic granulomatous disease, so the T cells may come from the graft donor.

This clonotype was seen only a few times. The chain carries TRBV15 and TRBJ1-3, with 7 bases identical to TRBD1. Germline loops: CDR1 LNHNV, CDR2 YYDKDF (reference sequence). The CDR3 sequence is 15 residues long. V dropped 3 bases and J dropped 4; count of bases not matched to a gene: 6. The CDR3 DNA reads TGTGCCACCAGCAGGGACAGGTTGACCGGAAACACCATATATTTT. Residues: CATSRDRLTGNTIYF.

The chain employs TRBV6-5 and TRBJ2-4; no firm D call. The ends were cut back, 4 bases at V and 0 bases at J, with 13 bases in the middle. Germline loops: CDR1 MNHEY, CDR2 SVGAGI. The CDR3 has 16 amino acids. The CDR3 here is CASSLQKLLAKNIQYF. The DNA for the CDR3 is TGTGCCAGCAGTTTACAGAAATTGTTAGCCAAAAACATTCAGTACTTC.

V gene TRBV10-3 combines with J gene TRBJ2-1, with 8 positions matching TRBD1. Germline loops: CDR1 ENHRY, CDR2 SYGVKD. CDR3 length: 15 residues. Unmatched junction bases numbered 5, after V lost 0 bases and J lost 7 bases. CDR3 residues: CAISESGTGLNEQFF. The CDR3 bases are TGTGCCATCAGTGAGTCGGGGACAGGTTTAAATGAGCAGTTCTTC.

This chain links TRBV20-1 with TRBJ2-7; a possible D gene is TRBD1 (5 bases). V gave up 0 bases and J gave up 4 bases, with 22 bases separating them. CDR3 size: 17 residues. The germline V gene has CDR1 DFQATT and CDR2 SNEGSKA (reference sequence). CDR3 nucleotide sequence: TGCAGTGCTAGAGATGCGCACCAGGGTAGCTCAAGGTACGAGCAGTACTTC. This gives the protein CSARDAHQGSSRYEQYF.

In its sample, this clonotype was seen many times. The rearrangement joins TRBV28 to TRBJ2-6; perhaps TRBD1 as D (6 bases). This CDR3 has 19 amino acids. The ends were cut back, 1 base at V and 1 base at J, with 17 bases in the middle. CDR1 is MDHEN and CDR2 is SYDVKM in the germline V gene. The CDR3 nucleotides are TGTGCCAGCAGTTTATTAGGGGGAGTCCGTCTTTCTGGGGCCAACGTCCTGACTTTC. It yields the protein CASSLLGGVRLSGANVLTF.

This clonotype was counted at least ten times. CDR3 sequence (DNA): TGTGCCAGCAGCCAAGCTGGGACTAGCGGGAGAACCCATGAGCAGTTCTTC. This gives the protein CASSQAGTSGRTHEQFF. This chain connects TRBV4-2 to TRBJ2-1; 14 positions match TRBD2. The V gene's germline CDR1 is LGHNA and CDR2 YNFKEQ. CDR3 length: 17 amino acids. Unmatched junction bases numbered 7, after V lost 1 base and J lost 8 bases.

The table lists this clonotype with a few counts. J is TRBJ1-1 and V is TRBV19; D might be TRBD1 (5 bases). The CDR3 runs to 14 residues. The germline V gene encodes CDR1 LNHDA and CDR2 SQIVND (reference sequence). The V and J ends lost 4 bases and 7 bases respectively, with 16 bases between them. CDR3 DNA sequence: TGTGCCAGTAGTACCCCCAAGGAGGGACTTGAAGCTTTCTTT. It specifies CASSTPKEGLEAFF.

This clonotype was detected many times. The V call is TRBV27, the J call TRBJ2-2; D is possibly TRBD2 (6 bases). V gave up 5 bases and J gave up 1 base, with 14 bases separating them. Germline V gene data show CDR1 as MNHEY and CDR2 as SMNVEV (reference sequence). This CDR3 has 16 residues. CDR3 sequence reads: CASSPLAVMNTGELFF. The CDR3 region has the DNA TGTGCCAGCAGTCCCTTAGCGGTTATGAACACCGGGGAGCTGTTTTTT.

This clonotype was picked up a small number of times. The chain joins TRBV12-3 or TRBV12-4 to TRBJ2-3, with no clear D. Trimming left V 6 bases short and J 6 bases short, with 7 bases between. There are 11 residues in the CDR3. CDR3 sequence: CASSHGDTQYF. CDR3 nucleotides: TGTGCCAGCAGCCACGGGGATACGCAGTATTTT.

The chain is built from TRBV28 and TRBJ2-1; tentatively, D is TRBD1 (5 bases). With 2 bases removed from V and 6 bases from J, the gap between germline ends came to 14 bases. The CDR3 contains 15 residues. In germline, CDR1 is MDHEN, CDR2 SYDVKM. The CDR3: CASSLTGLLINEQFF. The CDR3 DNA reads as TGTGCCAGCAGTTTAACAGGTCTGCTAATCAATGAGCAGTTCTTC. Full variable domain (outside the CDR3, taken from reference TRBV28 and TRBJ2-1): DVKVTQSSRYLVKRTGEKVFLECVQDMDHENMFWYRQDPGLGLRLIYFSYDVKMKEKGDIPEGYSVSREKKERFSLILESASTNQTSMYLCASSLTGLLINEQFFGPGTRLTVL.

This clonotype showed up many times. The chain joins TRBV20-1 to TRBJ1-6; 9 nucleotides align to TRBD1. After removal of 6 bases from V and 9 bases from J, the junction contained 15 bases not matched to a gene. Germline V gene data show CDR1 as DFQATT and CDR2 as SNEGSKA (reference sequence). The CDR3 spans 16 residues. CDR3 sequence reads: CSASRDRDREGSPLHF. In DNA, the CDR3 is TGCAGTGCGTCTCGGGACAGGGATAGGGAGGGTTCACCCCTCCACTTT.

This clonotype was recorded many times. The V and J genes are TRBV7-2 and TRBJ2-1, with D uncertain. Trimming cost V 2 bases and J 4 bases, with 3 bases left between them. The CDR3 has 12 residues. CDR1 is SGHTA and CDR2 is FQGNSA in the germline V gene. This CDR3 reads CASSLLYNEQFF. The CDR3 nucleotides are TGTGCCAGCAGCTTACTTTACAATGAGCAGTTCTTC.

This clonotype was found a few times. V usage is TRBV29-1 and J usage is TRBJ2-7; TRBD1 might be the D (6 bases). The CDR3 sequence is 11 residues long. V was clipped by 7 bases and J by 5 bases, with 12 bases between them. CDR1 is SQVTM, CDR2 ANQGSEA, per germline. The CDR3 region has the DNA TGCAGCGAACAGGGTCGGCACGAGCAGTACTTC. Amino acid sequence: CSEQGRHEQYF.

The chain joins TRBV12-3 or TRBV12-4 to TRBJ2-4; TRBD1 agrees at 7 bases. The junction had 11 bases not matched to a gene; V was cut back by 9 bases and J by 3 bases. This CDR3 comprises 15 residues. The CDR3 sequence: CASGLRGKDKNIQYF. CDR3 sequence (DNA): TGTGCCAGTGGACTCAGGGGGAAGGACAAAAACATTCAGTACTTC.

The chain joins TRBV6-5 to TRBJ1-1, with D hard to call. The CDR3 sequence is 16 residues long. The V end lost 4 bases, the J end lost 1 base, and 16 bases lay between the germline ends. Germline values: CDR1 MNHEY, CDR2 SVGAGI. The CDR3, as DNA: TGTGCCAGCAGTTCACGGGTTAATAGATGGAACACTGAAGCTTTCTTT. As protein: CASSSRVNRWNTEAFF.

The chain combines TRBV5-1 with TRBJ1-1; 10 bases agree with TRBD1. This CDR3 is 18 amino acids long. V was pared by 1 base and J by 0 bases, with 9 bases of the junction left unmatched. Germline assignment: CDR1 SGHRS and CDR2 YFSETQ. DNA of the CDR3: TGCGCCAGCAGCTTGATGGGGACAGGGGACTACATGAACACTGAAGCTTTCTTT. It is translated as CASSLMGTGDYMNTEAFF.

The table lists this clonotype with many counts. The chain carries TRBV28 and TRBJ2-3, with D hard to call. Trimming cost V 2 bases and J 1 base, with 10 bases left between them. The CDR3 runs 15 residues. Germline CDR1 MDHEN, CDR2 SYDVKM. CDR3: CASSLEAGRTDTQYF. The DNA of the CDR3 is TGTGCCAGCAGTTTAGAGGCTGGCCGCACAGATACGCAGTATTTT.

J is TRBJ1-5 and V is TRBV5-1; D possibly corresponds to TRBD1 (5 bases). The CDR3 sequence is 14 residues long. Germline CDR1 and CDR2: SGHRS and YFSETQ. V lost 6 bases, J lost 5 bases, and 15 bases lay in between. The CDR3 DNA follows: TGCGCCAGCAAAAGCGGGCTAGGGGATCAGCCCCAGCATTTT. It codes for CASKSGLGDQPQHF.

In this sample, this clonotype turned up a few times. This sequence joins TRBV29-1 and TRBJ2-2; D is ambiguous. V was trimmed by 4 bases and J by 1 base, leaving 7 bases between them. The CDR3 sequence is 13 residues long. The germline CDR1 and CDR2 sequences are SQVTM and ANQGSEA. CDR3 nucleotide sequence: TGCAGCGTTGTGAAGGAGAACACCGGGGAGCTGTTTTTT. As protein: CSVVKENTGELFF.

The table lists this clonotype with many counts. The chain is built from TRBV14 and TRBJ1-1; no definite D call. Per the germline V gene, CDR1 is SGHDN and CDR2 is FVKESK. This CDR3 has 14 residues. Trimming left V 4 bases short and J 2 bases short, with 11 bases between. The CDR3 nucleotides read TGTGCCAGCAGCCGAGGACCGATAAACACTGAAGCTTTCTTT. Encoded protein: CASSRGPINTEAFF.

This clonotype came up many times. J is TRBJ2-4 and V is TRBV29-1, with a tentative D call TRBD2 (6 bases). The V end was cut by 4 bases, the J end by 3 bases, with 7 bases between. The CDR3 sequence is 12 residues long. From germline, CDR1 is SQVTM and CDR2 ANQGSEA. The CDR3 spells CSVAGVKNIQYF. The CDR3 DNA reads TGCAGCGTTGCGGGGGTCAAAAACATTCAGTACTTC.

This clonotype was observed a few times. This chain uses TRBV24-1 with TRBJ2-5; TRBD2 aligns across 8 bases. V lost 4 bases and J lost 2; bases outside the gene matches: 8. The CDR3 consists of 16 residues. Germline-derived CDR1 and CDR2 are KGHDR and SFDVKD. DNA of the CDR3: TGTGCCACCAGTGACCCAACTAGCGGATCACAAGAGACCCAGTACTTC. This translates into CATSDPTSGSQETQYF.